One sample yielded the 11 T cell receptor beta chains listed below, sequenced in a study of blood T cell repertoires in COVID-19. Sequencing was performed with immunoSEQ multiplex PCR; in TCRdb, only in-frame clones are kept and a portion is missing. The sample lists 360,000 or so clones, roughly 90% seen once, with approximately 3% in the top ten. Sequenced: PBMCs or T cells enriched from blood (not recorded which). The source is a woman in her thirties who had recovered from COVID-19.

The chain carries TRBV4-1 and TRBJ2-1; 10 bases are shared with TRBD1. This CDR3 region has 17 residues. CDR1 MGHRA and CDR2 YSYEKL come from the germline V gene. V lost 3 bases, J lost 3 bases, and 8 bases stayed unmatched. The CDR3: CASSQGEDRGDYNEQFF. The CDR3 DNA sequence: TGCGCCAGCAGCCAGGGGGAGGACAGGGGGGACTACAATGAGCAGTTCTTC.

This chain joins TRBV5-4 and TRBJ1-4; 11 bases agree with TRBD1. Germline CDR1 reads SGHNT; CDR2 reads YYREEE (reference sequence). The CDR3 consists of 15 residues. V shed 4 bases and J 6 bases; nucleotides not matched to a gene: 5. This CDR3 reads CASSKGQGDDEKLFF. In DNA, the CDR3 is TGTGCCAGCAGCAAGGGACAGGGGGATGATGAAAAACTGTTTTTT.

The genes are TRBV24-1 and TRBJ2-2; 10 nucleotides line up with TRBD1. Germline V gene lookup returns CDR1 KGHDR and CDR2 SFDVKD. The trim removed 1 base at V and 6 bases at J, leaving 4 bases unmatched. The CDR3 runs to 16 residues. CDR3 residues: CATSDLRGQGSGELFF. DNA for the CDR3: TGTGCCACCAGTGATTTAAGGGGACAGGGGTCCGGGGAGCTGTTTTTT.

This clone was recorded only once. The chain links TRBV9 to TRBJ1-2; D ambiguous. The germline V and J ends were trimmed by 3 bases and 1 base, with 13 bases remaining between them. The CDR3 loop spans 15 amino acids. Germline CDR1 and CDR2: SGDLS and YYNGEE. CDR3 amino acids: CASSDGGVDNYGYTF. The CDR3 nucleotides are TGTGCCAGCAGCGATGGAGGCGTCGATAACTATGGCTACACCTTC.

To note about this clone: Distinct nucleotide sequences in the sample also encode this CDR3. The chain joins TRBV5-4 to TRBJ2-7; unclear D gene. Germline V gene lookup returns CDR1 SGHNT and CDR2 YYREEE (reference sequence). V was cut by 2 bases and J by 0 bases, with 6 bases left in between. The CDR3 sequence is 13 residues long. CDR3 DNA sequence: TGTGCCAGCAGCTTCCGCGGCTCCTACGAGCAGTACTTC. This sequence encodes CASSFRGSYEQYF. Full variable domain (rest looked up from reference TRBV5-4 and TRBJ2-7): ETGVTQSPTHLIKTRGQQVTLRCSSQSGHNTVSWYQQALGQGPQFIFQYYREEENGRGNFPPRFSGLQFPNYSSELNVNALELDDSALYLCASSFRGSYEQYFGPGTRLTVT.

The CDR3, as DNA: TGTGCCAGCAGCTTATCCCAGGGGGCTTACGAGCAGTACTTC. Its translation is CASSLSQGAYEQYF. The chain employs TRBV7-2 and TRBJ2-7; 8 positions agree with TRBD1. Trimming took 2 bases from V and 4 from J; bases not matched to a gene: 4. CDR3 length: 14 amino acids. CDR1 is SGHTA, CDR2 FQGNSA, per germline.

This chain uses TRBV4-1 with TRBJ1-2; TRBD1 matches at 11 bases. V trimming: 4 bases; J trimming: 4 bases; junction bases outside the gene matches: 8. CDR1 MGHRA and CDR2 YSYEKL come from the germline V gene. CDR3 size: 16 residues. DNA of the CDR3: TGCGCCAGCAGCCCGACCGGGACAGGGGGGATCTATGGCTACACCTTC. Protein product: CASSPTGTGGIYGYTF.

This chain connects TRBV19 to TRBJ1-5; weak D call: TRBD1 (6 bases). The CDR3 totals 15 residues. Germline values: CDR1 LNHDA, CDR2 SQIVND (reference sequence). The V end was cut by 7 bases, the J end by 5 bases, with 18 bases between. The CDR3 region is CASNRLNRVDQPQHF. The CDR3 DNA reads as TGTGCCAGTAATAGATTAAACAGGGTAGATCAGCCCCAGCATTTT.

CDR3 sequence (DNA): TGTGCCAGCAGTGTGAAGAGCTCCTATAATTCACCCCTCCACTTT. Translated: CASSVKSSYNSPLHF. This chain connects TRBV27 to TRBJ1-6; D remains unclear. Germline V gives CDR1 MNHEY, CDR2 SMNVEV (reference sequence). V was cut by 5 bases and J by 0 bases, with 8 bases left in between. CDR3 length: 15 amino acids.

This clone showed up just once. The J gene is TRBJ2-1, the V gene TRBV15, with TRBD2 identical over 7 bases. Germline V gene lookup returns CDR1 LNHNV and CDR2 YYDKDF (reference sequence). The CDR3 loop spans 14 amino acids. J was trimmed by 4 bases and V by 7 bases; bases with no gene match: 7. The CDR3 sequence is CATKKRDGYNEQFF. DNA of the CDR3: TGTGCCACCAAAAAGCGGGATGGGTACAATGAGCAGTTCTTC.

The chain uses TRBV6-6 and TRBJ1-2; maybe TRBD1 (6 bases). CDR3 length equals 15 residues. Trimming left V 5 bases short and J 4 bases short, with 17 bases between. Looked up from germline, CDR1 is MNHNY and CDR2 is SVGAGI (reference sequence). DNA of the CDR3: TGTGCCAGCAGTCCCCCCGAACAGGGTCTCTATGGCTACACCTTC. Protein sequence: CASSPPEQGLYGYTF.